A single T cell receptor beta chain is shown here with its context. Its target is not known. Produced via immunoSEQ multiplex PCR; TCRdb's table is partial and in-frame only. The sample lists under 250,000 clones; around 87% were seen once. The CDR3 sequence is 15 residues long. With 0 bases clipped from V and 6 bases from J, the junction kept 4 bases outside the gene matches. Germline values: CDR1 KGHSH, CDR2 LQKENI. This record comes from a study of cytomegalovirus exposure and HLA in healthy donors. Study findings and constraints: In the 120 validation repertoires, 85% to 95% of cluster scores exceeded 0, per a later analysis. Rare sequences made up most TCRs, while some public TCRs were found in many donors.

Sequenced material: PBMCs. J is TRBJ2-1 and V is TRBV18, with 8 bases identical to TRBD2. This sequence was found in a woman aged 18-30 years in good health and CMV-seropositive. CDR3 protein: CASSPPAGVGNEQFF. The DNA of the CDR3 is TGTGCCAGCTCACCACCAGCGGGAGTCGGCAATGAGCAGTTCTTC.